This T cell receptor beta chain originates from a study of blood T cell repertoires in COVID-19. Study summary: Specimens from acute and convalescent COVID-19 originated in the United States, Italy and Spain. T cells, B-cell-depleted T cells, or PBMCs supplied cDNA or gDNA.

In the source study's methods: It was from reference gene primer amplification that nucleated cell counts were estimated. The table came from immunoSEQ multiplex PCR; TCRdb's copy has only in-frame clones and leaves some out. From that table come the V and J calls and clone size; the DNA was used to work out D and trimming. The table has 150,000 to 200,000 clones, roughly 85% seen once. Trimming took 6 bases from V and 6 from J; bases not matched to a gene: 4. This CDR3 is 13 amino acids long. The germline CDR1 and CDR2 sequences are KGHDR and SFDVKD. The gene calls are TRBV24-1 and TRBJ1-2; TRBD1 agrees at 9 bases. Specimen: peripheral blood. The TCR originated in a human donor with acute or convalescent COVID-19. The donor label of this sample is uncertain. This chain's CDR3 is CATSRGQGNGYTF. CDR3 in DNA: TGTGCCACCAGTCGGGGACAGGGCAATGGCTACACCTTC.